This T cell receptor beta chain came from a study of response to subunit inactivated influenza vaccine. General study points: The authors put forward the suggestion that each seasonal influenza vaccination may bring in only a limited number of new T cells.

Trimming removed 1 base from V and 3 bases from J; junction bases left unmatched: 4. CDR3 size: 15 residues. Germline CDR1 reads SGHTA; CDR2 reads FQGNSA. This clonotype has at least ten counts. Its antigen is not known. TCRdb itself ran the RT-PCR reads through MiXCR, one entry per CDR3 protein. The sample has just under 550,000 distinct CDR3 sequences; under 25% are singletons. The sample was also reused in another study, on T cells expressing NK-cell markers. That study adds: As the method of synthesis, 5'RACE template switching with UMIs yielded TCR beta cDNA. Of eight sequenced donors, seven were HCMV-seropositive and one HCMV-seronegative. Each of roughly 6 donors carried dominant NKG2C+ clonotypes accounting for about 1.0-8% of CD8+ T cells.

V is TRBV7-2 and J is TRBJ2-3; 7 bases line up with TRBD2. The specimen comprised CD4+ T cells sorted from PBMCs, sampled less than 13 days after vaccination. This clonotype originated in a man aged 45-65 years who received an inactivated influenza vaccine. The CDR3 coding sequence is TGTGCCAGCAGCTTAGTCGGGACTAAGACAGATACGCAGTATTTT. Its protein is CASSLVGTKTDTQYF. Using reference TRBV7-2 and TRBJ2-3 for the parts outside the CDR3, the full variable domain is GAGVSQSPSNKVTEKGKDVELRCDPISGHTALYWYRQSLGQGLEFLIYFQGNSAPDKSGLPSDRFSAERTGGSVSTLTIQRTQQEDSAVYLCASSLVGTKTDTQYFGPGTRLTVL.